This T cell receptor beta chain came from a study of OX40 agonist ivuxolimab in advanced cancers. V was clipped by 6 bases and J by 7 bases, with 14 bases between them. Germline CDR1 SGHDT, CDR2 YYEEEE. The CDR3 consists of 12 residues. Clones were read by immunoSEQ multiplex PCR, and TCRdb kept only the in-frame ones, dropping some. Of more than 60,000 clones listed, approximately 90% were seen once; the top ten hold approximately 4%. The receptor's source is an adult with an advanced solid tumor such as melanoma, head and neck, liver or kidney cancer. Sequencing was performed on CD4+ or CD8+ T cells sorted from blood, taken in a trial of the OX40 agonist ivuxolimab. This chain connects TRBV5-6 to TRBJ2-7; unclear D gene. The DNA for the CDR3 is TGTGCCAGCAAGAGGAGAACCGGGGAGCAGTACTTC. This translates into CASKRRTGEQYF.